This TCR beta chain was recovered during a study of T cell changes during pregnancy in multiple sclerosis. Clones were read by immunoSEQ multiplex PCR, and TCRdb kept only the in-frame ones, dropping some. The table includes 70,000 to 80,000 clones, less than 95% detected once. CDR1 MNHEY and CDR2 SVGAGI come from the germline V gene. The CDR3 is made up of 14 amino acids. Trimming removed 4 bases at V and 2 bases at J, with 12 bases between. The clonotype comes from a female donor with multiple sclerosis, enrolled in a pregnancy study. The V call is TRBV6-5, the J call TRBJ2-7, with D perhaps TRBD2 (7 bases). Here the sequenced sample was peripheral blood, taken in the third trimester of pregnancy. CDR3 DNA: TGTGCCAGCAGTTTAGGGGGGGGCCCCTACGAGCAGTACTTC. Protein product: CASSLGGGPYEQYF.